Ten or more counts support the clone carrying this TCR beta chain. Its antigen is as yet unknown. With 10 bases clipped from V and 7 bases from J, the junction kept 7 bases outside the gene matches. Germline assignment: CDR1 MNHNY and CDR2 SVGAGI (reference sequence). The CDR3 sequence is 12 residues long. The data were taken from a study of blood T cells in healthy people across ages. The draw of peripheral blood yielded ten milliliters from each donor. Per sample, extraction of total RNA gave at least 5.5 micrograms in every case. Then a second PCR, running about 7 to 11 cycles, was carried out with a sample-barcoded 5' primer and a J-beta primer mix. TCRdb reanalysed the 5' RACE reads using MiXCR and keeps one entry per CDR3 protein. The table lists hundreds of thousands of distinct CDR3 sequences, 49% of them singletons. Study-wide findings and caveats: Percentage of naive T cells showed a strong correlation with TCR beta diversity. Long-lived donors had more naive CD4+ cells and higher diversity than aged donors.

The sequence was collected from a woman aged 55-75 years in good health. The material sequenced was blood. This chain connects TRBV6-6 to TRBJ1-2, with 9 positions matching TRBD1. The CDR3 loop is CAIRQGDAGYTF. As DNA, the CDR3 is TGTGCCATTCGACAGGGGGACGCTGGCTACACCTTC.